This T cell receptor beta chain appears in the sequencing data of a study of blood T cell repertoires in COVID-19. Study-level background: The samples span acute and convalescent COVID-19 from the United States, Italy and Spain. T cells, B-cell-depleted T cells, or PBMCs supplied cDNA or gDNA.

Germline V gene lookup returns CDR1 SGHDN and CDR2 FVKESK. V gave up 2 bases and J gave up 4 bases, with 11 bases separating them. The length of the CDR3 is 14 residues. Original processing methods: Nucleated cell number was recorded as an estimate derived from reference gene primer amplification. The protocol was immunoSEQ multiplex PCR, while the TCRdb copy is restricted to in-frame clones and leaves out a portion. That table supplies the V and J calls and clone size; D and trimming were determined from the DNA. The repertoire holds roughly 120,000 clones, with around nine tenths as singletons. What was sequenced was peripheral blood. The V and J genes are TRBV14 and TRBJ1-2; a weak D match, TRBD1 (5 bases). The TCR sequence derives from a man aged 35 to 55 with acute or convalescent COVID-19. The CDR3 spells CASSQTGGSYGYTF. As DNA, the CDR3 is TGTGCCAGCAGCCAAACGGGGGGAAGCTATGGCTACACCTTC.